This T cell receptor beta chain derives from a study of blood T cells in healthy people across ages (dated by TCRdb to between 2015 and 2017). Describing the broader study: In model experiments, template switching captured about one uniquely barcoded TCR beta cDNA molecule for every two T cells. For two donors (one aged 18 to 30 and one aged 80 or older), the study analyzed two additional independent replicas of 1 million unique cDNA reads from the same blood draw. Age-related changes in TCR beta repertoire diversity were measured in the study by deep sequencing normalized with unique cDNA molecular identifiers. To avoid experimental bias, donors of different ages were randomly spread across the sequencing lanes. The donors were split into four age groups: young (average around 15 years), middle-aged (nearly 40), aged (about 62) and long-lived (about 74). Broad study findings and their caveats: Observed TCR beta diversity per million T cells fell roughly linearly with age, and a significant reduction was already apparent by age around 44. Estimates of total diversity based on one million sequenced T cells were regarded as lower bounds and as underestimates. Compared with the aged group, more naive CD4+ T cells, fewer expanded clones and increased TCR diversity were shown by the long-lived group, suggesting age selection. Conclusive comparison of naive and antigen-experienced compartments was prevented by the profiling of bulk unsorted PBMCs. The CMV infection status of donors was not known, potentially confounding age-related changes in expanded clonotypes. Observed TCR beta diversity correlated strongly with the percentage of naive T cells measured by flow cytometry.

The approximately 39 donors, aged about 6 to 95 years, were systemically healthy Caucasian individuals from Russia. Each donor gave about 10 milliliters of peripheral blood, drawn into EDTA-treated Vacutainer tubes. Ficoll-Paque density-gradient centrifugation was used to isolate PBMCs, with at least 6.5 million obtained per sample. Trizol reagent was used to extract total RNA from the PBMCs, yielding at least 6 micrograms per sample. The percentages of naive CD45RAhigh/CD27high T cells were determined by flow cytometry on a PBMC aliquot from every donor. Remarks on this clonotype: What this receptor recognizes is not known. Base qualities were left out, and no much larger clone turns up one base away.

Library creation used 5' RACE. Data came from an Illumina HiSeq 2500. A second PCR of about 7 to 12 cycles was run with a J-beta primer mix and a sample-barcoded 5' primer. A unique molecular identifier was introduced onto each TCR beta cDNA molecule by a template-switch 5' adaptor carrying 12 random nucleotides. Each sample yielded at least 3 million CDR3-containing paired-end reads. The Mint cDNA synthesis kit, primed by a TRBC-specific oligonucleotide, was used to synthesize first-strand cDNA from all RNA. Following uracil-DNA glycosylase treatment, all cDNA underwent a first 18-cycle PCR with the universal primers M1SS and BC2_uni_R. Turning to the authors' computational methods: Each sample was normalized by randomly selecting 1 million high-quality reads, each carrying a distinct molecular identifier. Instead of being binned into consensus sequences, reads with shared molecular identifiers were discarded. MiTCR, run with a Q25 quality threshold and the strictest error-elimination algorithm, handled CDR3 identification, clonotype clustering and error correction. A nonparametric unseen species model with Euler transformation was used to estimate lower-bound total TCR beta diversity. TCRdb redid the processing of the public reads, applying fastp at Q25 and MiXCR, and retained in-frame beta chains. Each CDR3 protein appears once, grouped with its most common genes and DNA. In this record, the V and J calls reflect TCRdb's handling and not the investigators' own analysis. Across this sample there are 850,000 to 1,000,000 distinct CDR3 sequences, with under 50% seen only once. The top ten hold 13% of the sample.

V is clipped by 2 bases and J by 0 bases, and the sequence between their germline boundaries is 8 bases long. There are 14 amino acids in the CDR3, from cysteine to phenylalanine inclusive. Only the CDR3 portion is preserved as DNA: 42 bases, with reading frame beginning at the first base. The germline V gene sets CDR1 to SGDLS and CDR2 to YYNGEE. Recombination connected TRBV9 to TRBJ1-1; a tentative D match to TRBD1 spans 5 bases. This clonotype originated in a man aged 25 to 40 in good health. Sequenced sample: blood. CDR3 region: CASSVGGMNTEAFF. The nucleotides read TGTGCCAGCAGCGTGGGGGGGATGAACACTGAAGCTTTCTTT.